Shown below are 21 T cell receptor beta chains from a single sample sequenced in a study of blood T cells in healthy people across ages. A second 7 to 11 cycle PCR used barcoded and J-beta primers. MiXCR was run by TCRdb on the 5' RACE reads, yielding one entry per CDR3 protein. The sample has hundreds of thousands of distinct CDR3 sequences, around two fifths seen once. The sequenced sample was blood. The receptors here all came from a man aged 55 to 70 in good health.

The V call is TRBV20-1, the J call TRBJ1-1; 10 positions match TRBD1. The CDR3 consists of 15 residues. Germline V gives CDR1 DFQATT, CDR2 SNEGSKA (reference sequence). Trimming removed 0 bases from V and 6 bases from J; junction bases left unmatched: 7. The CDR3 DNA is TGCAGTGCTAGAGATTGGACAGGGGGTATCGCTGAAGCTTTCTTT. Protein: CSARDWTGGIAEAFF.

The CDR3 here is CASSQGMSSYEQYF. The CDR3 DNA reads as TGTGCCAGCAGCCAGGGCATGAGCTCCTACGAGCAGTACTTC. The chain links TRBV3-1 to TRBJ2-7; D not resolved. Trimming took off 3 bases at V and 0 bases at J, with 9 bases between the two ends. The V gene's germline CDR1 is LGHDT and CDR2 YNNKEL (reference sequence). CDR3 length: 14 amino acids.

This clonotype was seen just once. The chain combines TRBV20-1 with TRBJ1-1; no reliable D call. The V gene lost 6 bases and the J gene lost 0 bases, with 11 bases spanning the gap. The V gene's germline CDR1 is DFQATT and CDR2 SNEGSKA (reference sequence). CDR3 length: 13 amino acids. The DNA of the CDR3 is TGCAGTGCCGGAACGGAAATGAACACTGAAGCTTTCTTT. It is translated as CSAGTEMNTEAFF.

CDR3 nucleotide sequence: TGCAGTGCCACACTAGCGGGGATGCACAATGAGCAGTTCTTC. This sequence encodes CSATLAGMHNEQFF. The rearrangement links TRBV20-1 to TRBJ2-1; TRBD2 matches 10 bases. The CDR3 loop spans 14 amino acids. The germline gives CDR1 DFQATT, CDR2 SNEGSKA (reference sequence). The trim removed 6 bases at V and 5 bases at J, leaving 7 bases unmatched.

The genes are TRBV7-9 and TRBJ1-2; 7 nucleotides match TRBD1. Germline trimming cut 4 bases from V and 4 bases from J; bases unmatched to any gene: 3. CDR1 is SEHNR, CDR2 FQNEAQ, per germline (reference sequence). The CDR3 has 13 residues. The CDR3 region is CASSSDRSYGYTF. Here the CDR3 DNA reads TGTGCCAGCAGCTCGGACAGGAGCTATGGCTACACCTTC.

Worth noting for this clonotype: This may come from a read error, since a much larger clone is one base off. This rearrangement joins TRBV3-1 to TRBJ1-2, with 7 bases that match TRBD1. CDR1 LGHDT and CDR2 YNNKEL come from the germline V gene (reference sequence). The CDR3 spans 15 residues. The CDR3 reads CVSSQTQGGNYGYTF. The CDR3 coding sequence is TGTGTCAGCAGCCAGACCCAAGGGGGCAACTATGGCTACACCTTC. The whole variable domain, remainder taken from reference TRBV3-1 and TRBJ1-2, is DTAVSQTPKYLVTQMGNDKSIKCEQNLGHDTMYWYKQDSKKFLKIMFSYNNKELIINETVPNRFSPKSPDKAHLNLHINSLELGDSAVYFCVSSQTQGGNYGYTFGSGTRLTVV.

The genes are TRBV9 and TRBJ1-1, with 9 bases aligning to TRBD1. The CDR3 has 16 amino acids. Germline assignment: CDR1 SGDLS and CDR2 YYNGEE. V trimming: 0 bases; J trimming: 1 base; junction bases outside the gene matches: 4. The DNA for the CDR3 is TGTGCCAGCAGCGTAGGGACAGGGGATACGAACACTGAAGCTTTCTTT. It encodes CASSVGTGDTNTEAFF.

This clonotype was seen a handful of times. V is TRBV4-3 and J is TRBJ1-4; TRBD1 matches at 7 bases. CDR3 length: 14 residues. V dropped 6 bases and J dropped 7; count of bases not matched to a gene: 8. The germline V gene encodes CDR1 LGHNA and CDR2 YSLEER. CDR3 coding DNA: TGCGCCAGCAGACGGGACAGAAGAACTGAAAAACTGTTTTTT. The encoded protein is CASRRDRRTEKLFF.

This rearrangement joins TRBV5-1 to TRBJ2-3; D gene ambiguous. The CDR3 runs to 12 residues. Germline V gene data show CDR1 as SGHRS and CDR2 as YFSETQ. V gave up 5 bases and J gave up 2 bases, with 6 bases separating them. For the CDR3, the DNA is TGCGCCAGCAGATACAACACAGATACGCAGTATTTT. It codes for CASRYNTDTQYF.

The gene calls are TRBV6-5 and TRBJ1-4; a possible D gene is TRBD1 (6 bases). Per the germline V gene, CDR1 is MNHEY and CDR2 is SVGAGI. Trimming cost V 2 bases and J 7 bases, with 14 bases left between them. The CDR3 extends over 15 amino acids. The CDR3 region has the DNA TGTGCCAGCAGTTACGGAGGGGGGGTGGGTGAAAAACTGTTTTTT. It specifies CASSYGGGVGEKLFF.

This clonotype was picked up a small number of times. The chain combines TRBV10-2 with TRBJ2-7, with D unclear. The J call could be wrong; TRBJ2-5 is a better fit for the DNA end. From germline, CDR1 is WSHSY and CDR2 SAAADI. This CDR3 contains 12 residues. In DNA, the CDR3 is TGCGCGACCGCAGGAAGTGCTAAGACCCAGTACTTC. Its protein product is CATAGSAKTQYF.

The V and J genes are TRBV29-1 and TRBJ2-1, with 8 positions matching TRBD2. Trimming removed 5 bases from V and 7 bases from J; junction bases left unmatched: 13. Germline V gene data show CDR1 as SQVTM and CDR2 as ANQGSEA. The CDR3 runs to 15 residues. In DNA, the CDR3 is TGCAGCGTTATATCGGGACTAGTCGAGTGGAATGAGCAGTTCTTC. Translation gives CSVISGLVEWNEQFF.

This clonotype was observed once. A much larger clonotype is one base distant, so this may be a read error. This rearrangement joins TRBV7-9 to TRBJ2-1; no firm D call. This CDR3 comprises 12 residues. V gave up 2 bases and J gave up 13 bases, with 12 bases separating them. Germline V gene lookup returns CDR1 SEHNR and CDR2 FQNEAQ (reference sequence). CDR3 protein: CASSLREETQFF. For the CDR3, the DNA is TGTGCCAGCAGCTTAAGAGAAGAGACCCAGTTCTTC.

The CDR3 DNA is TGTGCCAGCAGCTTACGCGCTAGCGCCCAGTACTTC. Translation gives CASSLRASAQYF. The chain is built from TRBV7-2 and TRBJ2-5, with D maybe TRBD2 (6 bases). Trimming shortened V by 2 bases and J by 9 bases, and 10 bases separated the two germline ends. Germline-derived CDR1 and CDR2 are SGHTA and FQGNSA. The CDR3 extends over 12 amino acids.

This sequence joins TRBV5-4 and TRBJ2-7; D is unresolved. CDR3 length: 13 residues. Trimming left V 3 bases short and J 4 bases short, with 11 bases between. Germline loops: CDR1 SGHNT, CDR2 YYREEE (reference sequence). The CDR3 bases are TGTGCCAGCAGCTCCCCCTATGGTTACGAGCAGTACTTC. It codes for CASSSPYGYEQYF. Full variable domain (outside the CDR3, taken from reference TRBV5-4 and TRBJ2-7): ETGVTQSPTHLIKTRGQQVTLRCSSQSGHNTVSWYQQALGQGPQFIFQYYREEENGRGNFPPRFSGLQFPNYSSELNVNALELDDSALYLCASSSPYGYEQYFGPGTRLTVT.

The sample holds a few counts of this clonotype. The chain couples TRBV11-3 to TRBJ2-7; D remains unclear. The length of the CDR3 is 14 residues. V lost 5 bases to trimming and J lost 0 bases, with 11 bases between them. Looked up from germline, CDR1 is SGHNT and CDR2 is YENEEA. The CDR3 protein is CASSPHSGSYEQYF. In DNA form, the CDR3 reads TGTGCCAGCAGCCCCCATTCGGGCTCCTACGAGCAGTACTTC.

The chain is built from TRBV6-2 or TRBV6-3 and TRBJ2-7; D is undetermined. The V gene's germline CDR1 is MNHEY and CDR2 SVGEGT. The CDR3 is 15 amino acids. Trimming took off 0 bases at V and 2 bases at J, with 11 bases between the two ends. The CDR3 here is CASSYSKGFTYEQYF. CDR3 coding DNA: TGTGCCAGCAGTTACTCGAAAGGGTTCACCTACGAGCAGTACTTC.

This sequence joins TRBV18 and TRBJ2-5; 7 bases match TRBD1. Trimming cost V 6 bases and J 4 bases; bases outside gene matches: 11. The CDR3 spans 15 residues. Germline V gene data show CDR1 as KGHSH and CDR2 as LQKENI. The CDR3 nucleotides read TGTGCCAGCTCTCAAATACAGGGGAATGGAGAGACCCAGTACTTC. This encodes CASSQIQGNGETQYF.

This rearrangement joins TRBV7-2 to TRBJ1-5; possible D gene TRBD1, 5 bases. The CDR3 totals 14 residues. V was trimmed by 1 base and J by 3 bases, leaving 7 bases between them. The germline CDR1 and CDR2 sequences are SGHTA and FQGNSA. Here the CDR3 reads CASSLGQNNQPQHF. The CDR3 DNA reads TGTGCCAGCAGCTTAGGACAGAACAATCAGCCCCAGCATTTT. The full variable domain, completed using reference TRBV7-2 and TRBJ1-5, is GAGVSQSPSNKVTEKGKDVELRCDPISGHTALYWYRQSLGQGLEFLIYFQGNSAPDKSGLPSDRFSAERTGGSVSTLTIQRTQQEDSAVYLCASSLGQNNQPQHFGDGTRLSIL.

In this sample, this clonotype turned up a few times. V gene TRBV30 combines with J gene TRBJ2-3; D is unresolved. Per the germline V gene, CDR1 is GTSNPN and CDR2 is SVGIG (reference sequence). The CDR3 has 12 amino acids. Deletions cut 0 bases from V and 5 bases from J, with 6 bases between. The CDR3 DNA sequence: TGTGCCTGGAGTGTACTCGTAGATACGCAGTATTTT. Protein product: CAWSVLVDTQYF.

In its sample, this clonotype was seen many times. The V gene is TRBV12-3 or TRBV12-4, the J gene TRBJ2-2; D gene ambiguous. Deletions cut 1 base from V and 5 bases from J, with 11 bases between. The CDR3 sequence is 15 residues long. CDR3 residues: CASSLGGLRTGELFF. The CDR3 DNA sequence: TGTGCCAGCAGTTTAGGGGGTCTCCGGACCGGGGAGCTGTTTTTT.